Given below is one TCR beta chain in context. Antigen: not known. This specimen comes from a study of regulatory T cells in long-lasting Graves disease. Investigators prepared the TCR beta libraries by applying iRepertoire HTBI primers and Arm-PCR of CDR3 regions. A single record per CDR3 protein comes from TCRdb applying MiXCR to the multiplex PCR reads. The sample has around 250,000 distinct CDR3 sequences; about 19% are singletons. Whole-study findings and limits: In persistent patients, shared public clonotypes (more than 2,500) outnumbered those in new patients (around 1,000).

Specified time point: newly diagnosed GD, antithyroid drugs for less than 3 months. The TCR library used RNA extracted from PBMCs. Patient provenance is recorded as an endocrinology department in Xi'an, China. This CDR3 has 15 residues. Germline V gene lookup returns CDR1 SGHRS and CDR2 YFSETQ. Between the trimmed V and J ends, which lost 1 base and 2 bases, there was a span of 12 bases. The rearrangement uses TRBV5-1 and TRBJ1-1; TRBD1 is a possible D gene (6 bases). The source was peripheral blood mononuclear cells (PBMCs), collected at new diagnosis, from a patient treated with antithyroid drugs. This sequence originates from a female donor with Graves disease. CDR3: CASSLRDTLNTEAFF. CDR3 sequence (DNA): TGCGCCAGCAGCTTGCGGGACACTCTTAACACTGAAGCTTTCTTT. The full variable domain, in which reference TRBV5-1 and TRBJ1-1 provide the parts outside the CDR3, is KAGVTQTPRYLIKTRGQQVTLSCSPISGHRSVSWYQQTPGQGLQFLFEYFSETQRNKGNFPGRFSGRQFSNSRSEMNVSTLELGDSALYLCASSLRDTLNTEAFFGQGTRLTVV.